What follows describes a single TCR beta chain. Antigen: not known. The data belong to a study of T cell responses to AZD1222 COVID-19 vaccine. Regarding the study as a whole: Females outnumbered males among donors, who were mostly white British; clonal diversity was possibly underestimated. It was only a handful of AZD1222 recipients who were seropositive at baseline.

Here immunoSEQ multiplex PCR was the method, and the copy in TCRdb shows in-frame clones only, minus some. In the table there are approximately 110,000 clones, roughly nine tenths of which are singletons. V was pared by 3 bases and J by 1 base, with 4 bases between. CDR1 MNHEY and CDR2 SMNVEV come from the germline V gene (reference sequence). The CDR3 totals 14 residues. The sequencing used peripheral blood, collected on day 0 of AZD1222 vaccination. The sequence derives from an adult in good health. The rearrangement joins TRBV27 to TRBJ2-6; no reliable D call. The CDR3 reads CASSFWSGANVLTF. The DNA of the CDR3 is TGTGCCAGCAGTTTTTGGTCTGGGGCCAACGTCCTGACTTTC.